Listed below are T cell receptor beta chains from one sample, sequenced in a study of graft-versus-host responses after intestinal transplantation. Antigens for these TCRs are unknown. Using immunoSEQ multiplex PCR, the repertoire was profiled, and TCRdb retains in-frame clones only, with some absent. Found here are 55,000 to 65,000 clones, around 93% of them singletons; the top ten hold 0.38%. Sequenced material: unstimulated CD4+ T cells sorted from spleen or lymph node cells, taken before transplant. The receptors here all came from a human donor who was the organ donor for an intestinal transplant. The CDR3 runs from the conserved cysteine through the conserved F or W. The order of the fields is V gene, D gene, clone size, J gene, CDR3 DNA, CDR3 protein. A D gene is named only where the DNA matches it firmly. Not all rows give a size; the values are once, few, many and, for expanded clones, a class.

>TRBV2|-|-|TRBJ1-2
TGTGCCAGCAGGCCAACCGTCTCGGGCTACACCTTC
CASRPTVSGYTF
>TRBV10-2|-|-|TRBJ1-5
TGCGCCAGCATGGGACTGGGCAATCAGCCCCAGCATTTT
CASMGLGNQPQHF
>TRBV5-1|TRBD1|-|TRBJ1-2
TGCGCCAGCAGCTCGGGACAGATCTATGGCTACACCTTC
CASSSGQIYGYTF
>TRBV2|TRBD1|-|TRBJ1-2
TGTGCCAGCAGTCGGCACTTCAGGGGGAACGGCTACACCTTC
CASSRHFRGNGYTF
>TRBV5-4|-|-|TRBJ1-2
TGTGCCAGCAGCTTGGCCGGCAGAAAGTTTGTCGATGGCTACACCTTC
CASSLAGRKFVDGYTF
>TRBV5-4|-|-|TRBJ2-7
TGTGCCAGCAGCTTGAGAGGGTCCGAGCAGTACTTC
CASSLRGSEQYF
>TRBV4-1|TRBD2|-|TRBJ2-5
TGCGCCAGCAGCGTCGCGGGGGGGCTGGGGGAGACCCAGTACTTC
CASSVAGGLGETQYF
>TRBV5-6|-|once|TRBJ1-2
TGTGCCAGCAGCTTTTCCGGGACGCCCAACTTC
CASSFSGTPNF
>TRBV10-1|-|-|TRBJ2-7
TGCGCCAGCAGTGAGCCCAGAGCTATCTACGAGCAGTACTTC
CASSEPRAIYEQYF
>TRBV5-4|-|-|TRBJ2-3
TGTGCCAGCAGCTTGCAGGTGGACACAGATACGCAGTATTTT
CASSLQVDTDTQYF
>TRBV6-5|-|-|TRBJ2-7
TGTGCCAGCAGTCCGAGGGACATGGGACTCTACGAGCAGTACTTC
CASSPRDMGLYEQYF
>TRBV25-1|-|-|TRBJ1-1
TGTGCCAGCAGTGCCAGGACATGGAACACTGAAGCTTTCTTT
CASSARTWNTEAFF